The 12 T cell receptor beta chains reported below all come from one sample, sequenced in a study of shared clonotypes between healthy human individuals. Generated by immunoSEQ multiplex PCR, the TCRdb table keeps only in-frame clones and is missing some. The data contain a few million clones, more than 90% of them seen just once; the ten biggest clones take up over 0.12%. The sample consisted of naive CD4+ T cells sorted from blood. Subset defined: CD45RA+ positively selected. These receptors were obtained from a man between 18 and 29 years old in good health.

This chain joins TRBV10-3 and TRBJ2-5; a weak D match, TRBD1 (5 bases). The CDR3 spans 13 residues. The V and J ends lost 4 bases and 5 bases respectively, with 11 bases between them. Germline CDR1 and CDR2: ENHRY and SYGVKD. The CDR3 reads CAISGGQWETQYF. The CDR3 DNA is TGTGCCATCAGTGGGGGCCAGTGGGAGACCCAGTACTTC.

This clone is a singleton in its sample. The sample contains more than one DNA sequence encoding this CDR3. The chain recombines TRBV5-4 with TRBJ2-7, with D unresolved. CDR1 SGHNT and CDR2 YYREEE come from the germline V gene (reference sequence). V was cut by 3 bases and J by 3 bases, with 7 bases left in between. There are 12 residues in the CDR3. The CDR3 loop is CASSSSSYEQYF. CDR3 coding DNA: TGTGCCAGCAGCTCGAGTAGCTACGAGCAGTACTTC.

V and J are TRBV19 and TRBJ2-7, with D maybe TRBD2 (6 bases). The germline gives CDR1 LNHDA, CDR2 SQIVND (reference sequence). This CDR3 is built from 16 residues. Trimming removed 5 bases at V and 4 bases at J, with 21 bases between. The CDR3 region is CASSPRGTASGYEQYF. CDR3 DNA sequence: TGTGCCAGTAGTCCGAGAGGGACTGCTTCAGGATACGAGCAGTACTTC.

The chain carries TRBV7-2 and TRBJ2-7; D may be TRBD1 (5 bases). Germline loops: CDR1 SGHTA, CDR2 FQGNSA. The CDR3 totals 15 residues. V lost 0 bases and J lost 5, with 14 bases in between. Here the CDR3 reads CASSLAQGAFHEQYF. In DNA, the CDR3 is TGTGCCAGCAGCTTAGCGCAAGGGGCGTTCCACGAGCAGTACTTC. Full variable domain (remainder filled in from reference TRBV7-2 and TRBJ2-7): GAGVSQSPSNKVTEKGKDVELRCDPISGHTALYWYRQSLGQGLEFLIYFQGNSAPDKSGLPSDRFSAERTGGSVSTLTIQRTQQEDSAVYLCASSLAQGAFHEQYFGPGTRLTVT.

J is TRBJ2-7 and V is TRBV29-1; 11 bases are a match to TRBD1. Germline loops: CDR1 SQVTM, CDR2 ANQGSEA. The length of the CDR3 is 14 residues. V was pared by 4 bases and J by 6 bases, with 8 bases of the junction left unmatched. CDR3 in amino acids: CSVGGLDRGPEQYF. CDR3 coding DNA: TGCAGCGTTGGCGGTCTGGACAGGGGGCCCGAGCAGTACTTC.

The CDR3 DNA follows: TGTGCCACCTCCCCCCAGGGAACGACGAATTCACCCCTCCACTTT. Translated, it gives CATSPQGTTNSPLHF. The chain recombines TRBV5-4 with TRBJ1-6; maybe TRBD1 (5 bases). The CDR3 sequence is 15 residues long. The ends were cut back, 9 bases at V and 7 bases at J, with 20 bases in the middle. Germline values: CDR1 SGHNT, CDR2 YYREEE (reference sequence).

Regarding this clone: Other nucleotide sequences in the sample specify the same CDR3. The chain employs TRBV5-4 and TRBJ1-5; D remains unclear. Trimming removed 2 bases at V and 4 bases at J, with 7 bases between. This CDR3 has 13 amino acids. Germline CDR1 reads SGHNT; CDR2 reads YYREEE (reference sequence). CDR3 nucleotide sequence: TGTGCCAGCAGCTTAGACGGGAATCAGCCCCAGCATTTT. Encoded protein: CASSLDGNQPQHF.

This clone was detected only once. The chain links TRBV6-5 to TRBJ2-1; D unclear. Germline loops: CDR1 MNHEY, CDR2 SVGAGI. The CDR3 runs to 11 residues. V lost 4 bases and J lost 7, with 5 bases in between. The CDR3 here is CASSFENEQFF. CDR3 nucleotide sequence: TGTGCCAGCAGTTTTGAGAATGAGCAGTTCTTC.

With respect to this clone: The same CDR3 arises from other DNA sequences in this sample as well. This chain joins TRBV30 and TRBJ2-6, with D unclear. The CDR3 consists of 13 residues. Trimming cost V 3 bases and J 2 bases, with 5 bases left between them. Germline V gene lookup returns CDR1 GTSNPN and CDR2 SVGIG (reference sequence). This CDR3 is CAWREAGANVLTF. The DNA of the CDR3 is TGTGCCTGGAGGGAAGCTGGGGCCAACGTCCTGACTTTC.

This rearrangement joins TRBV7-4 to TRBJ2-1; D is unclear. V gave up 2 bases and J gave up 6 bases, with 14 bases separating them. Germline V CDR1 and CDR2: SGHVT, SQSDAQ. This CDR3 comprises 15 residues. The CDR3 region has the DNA TGTGCCAGCAGCTTACGATCGGACCAGGCCAATGAGCAGTTCTTC. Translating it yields CASSLRSDQANEQFF.

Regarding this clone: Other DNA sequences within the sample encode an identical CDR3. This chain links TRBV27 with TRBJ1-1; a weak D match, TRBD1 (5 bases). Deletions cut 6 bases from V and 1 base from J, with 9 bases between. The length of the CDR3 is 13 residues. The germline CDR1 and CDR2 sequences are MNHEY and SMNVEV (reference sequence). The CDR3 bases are TGTGCCAGCAGCAGTAGGGGGAACACTGAAGCTTTCTTT. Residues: CASSSRGNTEAFF.

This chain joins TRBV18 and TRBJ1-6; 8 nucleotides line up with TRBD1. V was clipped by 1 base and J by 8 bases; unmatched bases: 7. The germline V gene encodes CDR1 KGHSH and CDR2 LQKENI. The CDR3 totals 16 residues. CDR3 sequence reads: CASSPLSGQGDSPLHF. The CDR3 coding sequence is TGTGCCAGCTCACCACTCTCAGGACAGGGTGATTCACCCCTCCACTTT.